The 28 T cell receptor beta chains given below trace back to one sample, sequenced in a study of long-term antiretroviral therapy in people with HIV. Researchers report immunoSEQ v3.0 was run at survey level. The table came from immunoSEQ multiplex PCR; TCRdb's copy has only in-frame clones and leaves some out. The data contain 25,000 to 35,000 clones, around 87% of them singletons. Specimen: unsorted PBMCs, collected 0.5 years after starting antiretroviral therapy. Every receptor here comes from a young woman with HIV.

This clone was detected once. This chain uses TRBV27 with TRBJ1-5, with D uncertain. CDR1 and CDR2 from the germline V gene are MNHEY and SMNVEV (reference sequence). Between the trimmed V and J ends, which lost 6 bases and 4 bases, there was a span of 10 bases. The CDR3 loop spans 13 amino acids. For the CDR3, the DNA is TGTGCCAGCAGCTACCTCCAAAATCAGCCCCAGCATTTT. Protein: CASSYLQNQPQHF.

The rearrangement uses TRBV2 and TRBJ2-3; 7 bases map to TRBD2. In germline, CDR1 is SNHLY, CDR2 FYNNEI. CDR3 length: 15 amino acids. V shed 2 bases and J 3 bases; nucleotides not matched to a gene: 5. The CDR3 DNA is TGTGCCAGCAGTGAAAGGCTAGCGGAAACAGATACGCAGTATTTT. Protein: CASSERLAETDTQYF.

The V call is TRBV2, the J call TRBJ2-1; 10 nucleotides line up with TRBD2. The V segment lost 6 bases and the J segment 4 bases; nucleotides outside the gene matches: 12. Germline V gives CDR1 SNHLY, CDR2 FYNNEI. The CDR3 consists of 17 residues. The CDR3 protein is CASSPNHGLAVYNEQFF. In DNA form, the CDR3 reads TGTGCCAGCAGCCCTAACCACGGACTAGCGGTATACAATGAGCAGTTCTTC.

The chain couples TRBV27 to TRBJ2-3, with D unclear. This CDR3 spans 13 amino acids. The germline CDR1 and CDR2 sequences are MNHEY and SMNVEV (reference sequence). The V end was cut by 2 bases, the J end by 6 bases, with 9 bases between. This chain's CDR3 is CASSLGSADTQYF. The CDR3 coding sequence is TGTGCCAGCAGTTTAGGGTCGGCGGATACGCAGTATTTT.

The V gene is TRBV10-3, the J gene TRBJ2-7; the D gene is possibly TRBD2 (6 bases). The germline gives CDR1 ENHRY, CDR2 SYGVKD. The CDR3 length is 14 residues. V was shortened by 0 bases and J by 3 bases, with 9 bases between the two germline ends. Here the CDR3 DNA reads TGTGCCATCAGTGAGTCAATTAGCGGCTACGAGCAGTACTTC. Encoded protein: CAISESISGYEQYF.

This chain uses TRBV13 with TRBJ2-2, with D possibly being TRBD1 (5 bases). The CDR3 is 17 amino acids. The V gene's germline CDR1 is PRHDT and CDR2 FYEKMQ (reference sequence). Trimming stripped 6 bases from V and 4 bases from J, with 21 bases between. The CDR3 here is CASRATDQGLATGELFF. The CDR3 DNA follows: TGTGCCAGCAGGGCGACCGACCAGGGTCTGGCCACCGGGGAGCTGTTTTTT.

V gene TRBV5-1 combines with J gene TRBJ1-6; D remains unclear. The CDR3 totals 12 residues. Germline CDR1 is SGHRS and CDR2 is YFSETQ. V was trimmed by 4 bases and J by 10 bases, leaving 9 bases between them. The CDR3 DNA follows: TGCGCCAGCAGCCTAGGGAACTCACCCCTCCACTTT. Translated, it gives CASSLGNSPLHF.

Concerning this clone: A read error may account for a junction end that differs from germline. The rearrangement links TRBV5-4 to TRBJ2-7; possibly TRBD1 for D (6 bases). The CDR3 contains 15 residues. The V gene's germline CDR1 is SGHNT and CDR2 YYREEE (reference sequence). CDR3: CASSQDRGKGYEQYF. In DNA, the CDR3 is TGCGCCAGCAGCCAAGATAGGGGGAAAGGGTACGAGCAGTACTTC.

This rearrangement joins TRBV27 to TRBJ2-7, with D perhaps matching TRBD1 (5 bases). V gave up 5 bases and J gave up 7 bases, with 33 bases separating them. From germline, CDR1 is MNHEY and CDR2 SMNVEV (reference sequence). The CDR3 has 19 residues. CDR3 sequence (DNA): TGTGCCAGCAGTCGAACAAGTTTCGGCAGCAGGGCTAGAGTGTGGGAGCAGTACTTC. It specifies CASSRTSFGSRARVWEQYF.

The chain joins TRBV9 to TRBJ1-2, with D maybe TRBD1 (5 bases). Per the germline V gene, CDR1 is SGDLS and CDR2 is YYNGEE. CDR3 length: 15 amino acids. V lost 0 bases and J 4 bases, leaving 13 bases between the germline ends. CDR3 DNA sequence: TGTGCCAGCAGCGTAGACCAGGGTTTACGCTATGGCTACACCTTC. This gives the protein CASSVDQGLRYGYTF. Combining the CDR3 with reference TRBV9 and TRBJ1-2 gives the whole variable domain DSGVTQTPKHLITATGQRVTLRCSPRSGDLSVYWYQQSLDQGLQFLIQYYNGEERAKGNILERFSAQQFPDLHSELNLSSLELGDSALYFCASSVDQGLRYGYTFGSGTRLTVV.

CDR3 nucleotide sequence: TGTGCCAGCAGCGCCATACTAGCGGGGGCCTCCTACGAGCAGTACTTC. Protein: CASSAILAGASYEQYF. This chain joins TRBV5-4 and TRBJ2-7, with 11 bases fitting TRBD2. CDR3 length: 16 amino acids. CDR1 is SGHNT and CDR2 is YYREEE in the germline V gene (reference sequence). With V trimmed by 4 bases and J by 0 bases, 6 bases remained unmatched.

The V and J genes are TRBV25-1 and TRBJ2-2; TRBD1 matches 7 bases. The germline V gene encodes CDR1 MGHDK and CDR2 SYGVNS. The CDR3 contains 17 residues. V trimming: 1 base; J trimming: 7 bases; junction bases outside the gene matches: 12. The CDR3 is CASSEFPLRGRNGELFF. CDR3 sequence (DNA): TGTGCCAGCAGTGAATTCCCCCTTAGGGGGCGAAACGGGGAGCTGTTTTTT. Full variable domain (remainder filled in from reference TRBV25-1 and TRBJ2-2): EADIYQTPRYLVIGTGKKITLECSQTMGHDKMYWYQQDPGMELHLIHYSYGVNSTEKGDLSSESTVSRIRTEHFPLTLESARPSHTSQYLCASSEFPLRGRNGELFFGEGSRLTVL.

The CDR3 region is CSVEARNPTRSYNEQFF. CDR3 coding DNA: TGCAGCGTTGAAGCCCGTAACCCTACGCGCTCCTACAATGAGCAGTTCTTC. This chain connects TRBV29-1 to TRBJ2-1; unclear D gene. Germline assignment: CDR1 SQVTM and CDR2 ANQGSEA. The CDR3 contains 17 residues. V lost 1 base and J 0 bases, leaving 16 bases between the germline ends.

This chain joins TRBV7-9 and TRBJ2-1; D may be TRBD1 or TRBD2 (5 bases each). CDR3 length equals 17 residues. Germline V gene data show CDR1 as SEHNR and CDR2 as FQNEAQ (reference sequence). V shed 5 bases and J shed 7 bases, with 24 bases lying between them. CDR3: CASSQPLRGPFRNEQFF. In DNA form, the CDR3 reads TGTGCCAGCAGCCAGCCTCTCCGGGGCCCTTTTAGGAATGAGCAGTTCTTC.

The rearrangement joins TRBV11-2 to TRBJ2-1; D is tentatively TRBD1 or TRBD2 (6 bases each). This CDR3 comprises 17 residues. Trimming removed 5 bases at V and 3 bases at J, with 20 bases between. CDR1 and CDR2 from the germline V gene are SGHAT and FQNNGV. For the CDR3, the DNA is TGTGCCAGCAGCCCCGTGTCTCGGGGGCCTATCTACAATGAGCAGTTCTTC. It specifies CASSPVSRGPIYNEQFF.

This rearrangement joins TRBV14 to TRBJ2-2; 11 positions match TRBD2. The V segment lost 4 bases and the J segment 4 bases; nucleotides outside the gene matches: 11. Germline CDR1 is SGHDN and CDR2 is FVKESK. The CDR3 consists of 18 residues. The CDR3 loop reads CASSPRDPGLAGTGELFF. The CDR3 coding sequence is TGTGCCAGCAGCCCAAGAGATCCCGGACTAGCGGGCACCGGGGAGCTGTTTTTT. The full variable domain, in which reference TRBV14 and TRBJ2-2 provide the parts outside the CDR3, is EAGVTQFPSHSVIEKGQTVTLRCDPISGHDNLYWYRRVMGKEIKFLLHFVKESKQDESGMPNNRFLAERTGGTYSTLKVQPAELEDSGVYFCASSPRDPGLAGTGELFFGEGSRLTVL.

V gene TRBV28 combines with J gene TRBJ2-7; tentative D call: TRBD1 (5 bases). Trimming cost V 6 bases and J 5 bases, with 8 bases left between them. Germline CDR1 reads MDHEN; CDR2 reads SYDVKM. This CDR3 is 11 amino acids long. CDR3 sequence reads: CASRIRDEQYF. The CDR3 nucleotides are TGTGCCAGCAGAATCAGGGACGAGCAGTACTTC.

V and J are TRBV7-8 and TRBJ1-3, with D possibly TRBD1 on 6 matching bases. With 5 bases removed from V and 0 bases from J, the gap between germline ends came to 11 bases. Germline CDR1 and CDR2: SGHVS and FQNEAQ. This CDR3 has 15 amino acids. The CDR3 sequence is CASSLSGVSGNTIYF. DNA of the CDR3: TGTGCCAGCAGCCTATCAGGGGTCTCTGGAAACACCATATATTTT.

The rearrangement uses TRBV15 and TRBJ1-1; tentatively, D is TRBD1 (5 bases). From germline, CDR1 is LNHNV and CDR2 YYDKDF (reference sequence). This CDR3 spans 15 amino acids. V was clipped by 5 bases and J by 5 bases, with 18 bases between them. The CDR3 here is CATSADRNGGTEAFF. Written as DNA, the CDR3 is TGTGCCACCAGCGCTGACAGAAATGGGGGGACTGAAGCTTTCTTT.

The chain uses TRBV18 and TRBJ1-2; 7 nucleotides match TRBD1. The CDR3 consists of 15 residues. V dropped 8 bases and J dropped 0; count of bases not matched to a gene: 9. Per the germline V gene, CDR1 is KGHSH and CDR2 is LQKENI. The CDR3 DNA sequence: TGTGCCAGCACTGAGACAGGGACGACTAACTATGGCTACACCTTC. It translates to CASTETGTTNYGYTF. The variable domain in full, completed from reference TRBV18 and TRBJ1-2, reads NAGVMQNPRHLVRRRGQEARLRCSPMKGHSHVYWYRQLPEEGLKFMVYLQKENIIDESGMPKERFSAEFPKEGPSILRIQQVVRGDSAAYFCASTETGTTNYGYTFGSGTRLTVV.

The DNA for the CDR3 is TGTGCCAGCAGTTTCGGGGACCCGGATGTGGATGAGCAGTTCTTC. This translates into CASSFGDPDVDEQFF. This chain uses TRBV28 with TRBJ2-1, with D tentatively TRBD1 or TRBD2 (5 bases each). The germline V gene has CDR1 MDHEN and CDR2 SYDVKM. Deletions cut 3 bases from V and 8 bases from J, with 17 bases between. The CDR3 runs 15 residues. The full variable domain, rest sourced from reference TRBV28 and TRBJ2-1, is DVKVTQSSRYLVKRTGEKVFLECVQDMDHENMFWYRQDPGLGLRLIYFSYDVKMKEKGDIPEGYSVSREKKERFSLILESASTNQTSMYLCASSFGDPDVDEQFFGPGTRLTVL.

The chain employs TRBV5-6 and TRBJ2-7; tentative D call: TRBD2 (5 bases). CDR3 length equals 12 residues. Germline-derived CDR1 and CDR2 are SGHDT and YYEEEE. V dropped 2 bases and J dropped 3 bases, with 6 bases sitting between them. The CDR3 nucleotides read TGTGCCAGCAGCTTCGACTACTACGAGCAGTACTTC. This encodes CASSFDYYEQYF.

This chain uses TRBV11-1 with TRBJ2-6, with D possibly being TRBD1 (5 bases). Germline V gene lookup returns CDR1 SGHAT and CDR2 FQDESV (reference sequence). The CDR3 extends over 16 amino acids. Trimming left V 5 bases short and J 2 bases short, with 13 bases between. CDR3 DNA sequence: TGTGCCAGCAGCACAGGCTCCGGAACTGGGGCCAACGTCCTGACTTTC. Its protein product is CASSTGSGTGANVLTF.

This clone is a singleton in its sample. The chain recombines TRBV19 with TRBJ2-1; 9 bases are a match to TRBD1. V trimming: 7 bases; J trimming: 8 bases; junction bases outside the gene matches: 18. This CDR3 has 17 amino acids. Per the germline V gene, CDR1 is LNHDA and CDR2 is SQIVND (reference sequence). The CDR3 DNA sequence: TGTGCCAGTAATTCCCCCCTGGACAGGGGTCGTAGGGATGAGCAGTTCTTC. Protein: CASNSPLDRGRRDEQFF.

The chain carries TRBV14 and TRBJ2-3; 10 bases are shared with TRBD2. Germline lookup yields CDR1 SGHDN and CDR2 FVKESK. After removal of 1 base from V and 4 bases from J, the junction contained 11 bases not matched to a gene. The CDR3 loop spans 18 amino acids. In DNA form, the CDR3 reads TGTGCCAGCAGCCAAGTCTTTCTAGCGGGAGTAATAGCAGATACGCAGTATTTT. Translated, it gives CASSQVFLAGVIADTQYF.

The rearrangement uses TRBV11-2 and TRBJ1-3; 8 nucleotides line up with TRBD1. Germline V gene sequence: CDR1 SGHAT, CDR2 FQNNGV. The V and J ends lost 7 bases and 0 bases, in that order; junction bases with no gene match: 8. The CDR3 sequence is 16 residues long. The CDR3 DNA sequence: TGTGCCAGCACCTTCCAGGGGGCCCCCTCTGGAAACACCATATATTTT. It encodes CASTFQGAPSGNTIYF. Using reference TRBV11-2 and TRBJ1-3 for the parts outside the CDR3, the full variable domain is EAGVAQSPRYKIIEKRQSVAFWCNPISGHATLYWYQQILGQGPKLLIQFQNNGVVDDSQLPKDRFSAERLKGVDSTLKIQPAKLEDSAVYLCASTFQGAPSGNTIYFGEGSWLTVV.

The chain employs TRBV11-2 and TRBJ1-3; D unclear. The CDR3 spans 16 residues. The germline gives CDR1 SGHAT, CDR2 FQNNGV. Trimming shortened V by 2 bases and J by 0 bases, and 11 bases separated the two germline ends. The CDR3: CASSLWPETSGNTIYF. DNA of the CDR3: TGTGCCAGCAGCTTATGGCCAGAAACCTCTGGAAACACCATATATTTT.

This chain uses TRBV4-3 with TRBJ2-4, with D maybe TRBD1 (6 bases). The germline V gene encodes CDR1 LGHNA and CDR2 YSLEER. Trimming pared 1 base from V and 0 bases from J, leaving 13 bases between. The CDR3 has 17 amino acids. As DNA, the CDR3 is TGCGCCAGCAGCCAAGGGACAGCAAGTCTAGCCAAAAACATTCAGTACTTC. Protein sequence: CASSQGTASLAKNIQYF.